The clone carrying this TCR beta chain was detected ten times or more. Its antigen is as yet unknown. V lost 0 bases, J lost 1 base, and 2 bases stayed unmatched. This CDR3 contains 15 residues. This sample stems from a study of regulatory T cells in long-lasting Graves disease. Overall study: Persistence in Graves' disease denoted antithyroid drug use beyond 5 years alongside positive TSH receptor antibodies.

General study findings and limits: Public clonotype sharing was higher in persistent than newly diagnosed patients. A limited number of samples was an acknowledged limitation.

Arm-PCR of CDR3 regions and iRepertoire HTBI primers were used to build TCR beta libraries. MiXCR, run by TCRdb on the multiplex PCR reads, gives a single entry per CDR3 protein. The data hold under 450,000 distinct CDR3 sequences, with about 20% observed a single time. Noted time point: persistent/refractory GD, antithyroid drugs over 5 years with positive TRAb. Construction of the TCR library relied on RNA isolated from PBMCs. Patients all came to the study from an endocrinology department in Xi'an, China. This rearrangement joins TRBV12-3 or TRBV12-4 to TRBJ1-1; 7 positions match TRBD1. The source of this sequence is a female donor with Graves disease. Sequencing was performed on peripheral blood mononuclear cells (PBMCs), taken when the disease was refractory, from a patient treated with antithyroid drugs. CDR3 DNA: TGTGCCAGCAGTTTAGCAGGGGGCGCGAACACTGAAGCTTTCTTT. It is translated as CASSLAGGANTEAFF.